The 24 T cell receptor beta chains below were found in one sample sequenced in a study of control samples from healthy donors and cancer patients. The data were produced by immunoSEQ multiplex PCR, yet TCRdb's version contains in-frame clones alone and is incomplete. The sample lists some 120,000 clones; over 90% were seen once. Sequenced sample: blood. The receptors were gathered from a man aged 25-45 years in good health.

The chain is built from TRBV6-1 and TRBJ1-6; D is unresolved. CDR1 is MNHNS, CDR2 SASEGT, per germline. The CDR3 contains 14 residues. V gave up 6 bases and J gave up 5 bases, with 11 bases separating them. The CDR3 sequence is CASRAYVDNSPLHF. CDR3 nucleotides: TGTGCCAGCAGGGCATACGTCGATAATTCACCCCTCCACTTT.

The J gene is TRBJ1-1, the V gene TRBV2; D is uncertain. Germline V gene lookup returns CDR1 SNHLY and CDR2 FYNNEI. The CDR3 has 12 amino acids. V lost 6 bases and J lost 0, with 5 bases in between. The CDR3 bases are TGTGCCAGCAGGGGCATGAACACTGAAGCTTTCTTT. Translated: CASRGMNTEAFF.

The V gene is TRBV12-5, the J gene TRBJ1-5, with D uncertain. CDR1 and CDR2 (germline): LGHNT, FRNRAP. V lost 7 bases and J 0 bases, leaving 16 bases between the germline ends. The CDR3 sequence is 16 residues long. The CDR3 nucleotides read TGTGCTAGTGTCACCTTAGAAGAGCCTAGCAATCAGCCCCAGCATTTT. The encoded protein is CASVTLEEPSNQPQHF.

V and J are TRBV9 and TRBJ2-7; 13 bases match TRBD2. The end of the DNA fits TRBJ2-5 better, so the J call may be wrong. CDR1 SGDLS and CDR2 YYNGEE come from the germline V gene. The CDR3 runs to 16 residues. The chain's CDR3 is CASSERLAGGLKTQYF. The CDR3 DNA sequence: TGTGCCAGCAGCGAACGACTAGCGGGGGGTCTAAAGACCCAGTACTTC.

CDR3 protein: CASSFRADPRMSGYTF. In DNA form, the CDR3 reads TGTGCCAGCAGCTTCCGCGCGGATCCACGTATGAGTGGCTACACCTTC. The chain is built from TRBV5-4 and TRBJ1-2; no clear D. The germline V gene encodes CDR1 SGHNT and CDR2 YYREEE (reference sequence). Trimming removed 2 bases at V and 7 bases at J, with 21 bases between. This CDR3 has 16 amino acids.

As concerns this clone: Within the sample, other DNA sequences also encode this same CDR3. The chain is built from TRBV6-7 and TRBJ1-2, with D hard to call. TRBV6-7 is given ORF status, its function remaining uncertain. V dropped 7 bases and J dropped 4 bases, with 16 bases sitting between them. The CDR3 has 14 amino acids. CDR3 sequence reads: CASTGPNIPYGYTF. In DNA form, the CDR3 reads TGTGCCAGCACCGGACCAAATATCCCCTATGGCTACACCTTC.

This rearrangement joins TRBV9 to TRBJ2-4; tentatively, D is TRBD1 or TRBD2 (6 bases each). Trimming removed 4 bases at V and 5 bases at J, with 13 bases between. Germline CDR1 SGDLS, CDR2 YYNGEE. This CDR3 is 14 amino acids long. The CDR3 spells CASSPDGGENIQYF. The CDR3 DNA sequence: TGTGCCAGCAGCCCCGACGGGGGCGAAAACATTCAGTACTTC.

This clone has just one count. The chain joins TRBV5-6 to TRBJ2-2; tentatively, D is TRBD1 (5 bases). Trimming left V 0 bases short and J 5 bases short, with 11 bases between. CDR1 is SGHDT and CDR2 is YYEEEE in the germline V gene. There are 15 residues in the CDR3. The CDR3 region has the DNA TGTGCCAGCAGCTTGGCGTCAGGGAAAACCGGGGAGCTGTTTTTT. Protein product: CASSLASGKTGELFF.

The CDR3 is CASSLRREETQYF. CDR3 bases: TGTGCCAGCAGCTTACGTCGGGAAGAGACCCAGTACTTC. The J gene is TRBJ2-5, the V gene TRBV7-3; D is unresolved. V dropped 2 bases and J dropped 3 bases, with 7 bases sitting between them. Germline V gene lookup returns CDR1 SGHTA and CDR2 FQGTGA. This CDR3 spans 13 amino acids.

The V call is TRBV5-5, the J call TRBJ1-2; no clear D. There are 13 residues in the CDR3. Germline CDR1 is SGHKS and CDR2 is YYEKEE (reference sequence). V shed 5 bases and J shed 7 bases, with 15 bases lying between them. The chain's CDR3 is CASSHDPSRGYTF. The CDR3 DNA reads as TGTGCCAGCAGTCATGACCCCAGCCGTGGCTACACCTTC.

This clone has just one count. This chain joins TRBV19 and TRBJ1-5, with 7 bases identical to TRBD1. The CDR3 covers 15 residues. The germline V gene encodes CDR1 LNHDA and CDR2 SQIVND (reference sequence). The trim removed 6 bases at V and 2 bases at J, leaving 7 bases unmatched. Written as DNA, the CDR3 is TGTGCCAGTAGGTTCAGACAGGGCCGCAATCAGCCCCAGCATTTT. This translates into CASRFRQGRNQPQHF. Full variable domain (rest looked up from reference TRBV19 and TRBJ1-5): DGGITQSPKYLFRKEGQNVTLSCEQNLNHDAMYWYRQDPGQGLRLIYYSQIVNDFQKGDIAEGYSVSREKKESFPLTVTSAQKNPTAFYLCASRFRQGRNQPQHFGDGTRLSIL.

This chain uses TRBV19 with TRBJ1-1; D ambiguous. From germline, CDR1 is LNHDA and CDR2 SQIVND (reference sequence). The V and J ends lost 5 bases and 1 base respectively, with 8 bases between them. The CDR3 is 13 residues long. This CDR3 is CASSSTENTEAFF. The CDR3, as DNA: TGTGCCAGTAGTTCCACAGAGAACACTGAAGCTTTCTTT.

This chain links TRBV5-5 with TRBJ1-1; D perhaps matches TRBD1 (6 bases). CDR1 is SGHKS, CDR2 YYEKEE, per germline (reference sequence). The CDR3 runs to 11 residues. V dropped 4 bases and J dropped 10 bases, with 11 bases sitting between them. CDR3 in DNA: TGTGCCAGCAGCCTACAGGGCGTAGCTTTCTTT. It translates to CASSLQGVAFF.

The chain couples TRBV6-5 to TRBJ1-5, with 8 bases fitting TRBD1. Germline assignment: CDR1 MNHEY and CDR2 SVGAGI. The CDR3 extends over 13 amino acids. Losses at the gene ends were 8 bases for V and 6 bases for J; bases not matched to a gene: 6. The CDR3 DNA reads TGTGCCAGCCAAGGACAGGGAGGTCAGCCCCAGCATTTT. This gives the protein CASQGQGGQPQHF.

The V and J genes are TRBV5-1 and TRBJ2-3, with 7 bases fitting TRBD2. The CDR3 length is 15 residues. V lost 4 bases, J lost 2 bases, and 7 bases stayed unmatched. CDR1 and CDR2 from the germline V gene are SGHRS and YFSETQ. CDR3 coding DNA: TGCGCCAGCAGCCCTGGAGCGGGGCTCACAGATACGCAGTATTTT. Residues: CASSPGAGLTDTQYF.

The chain couples TRBV5-1 to TRBJ2-2; D call uncertain. The CDR3 runs 12 residues. V lost 4 bases, J lost 8 bases, and 9 bases lay in between. CDR1 is SGHRS, CDR2 YFSETQ, per germline. The CDR3 region has the DNA TGCGCCAGCAGCGGTCCCCCTGGGGAGCTGTTTTTT. This translates into CASSGPPGELFF.

The chain recombines TRBV5-1 with TRBJ1-6; TRBD1 agrees at 10 bases. Germline V gives CDR1 SGHRS, CDR2 YFSETQ. V shed 3 bases, J shed 8 bases, and the junction held 14 bases outside the gene matches. CDR3 size: 18 residues. The CDR3 coding sequence is TGCGCCAGCAGCTCTGGGGACAGGGGAAAAATCTTTGATTCACCCCTCCACTTT. Translating gives CASSSGDRGKIFDSPLHF. The full variable domain, rest sourced from reference TRBV5-1 and TRBJ1-6, is KAGVTQTPRYLIKTRGQQVTLSCSPISGHRSVSWYQQTPGQGLQFLFEYFSETQRNKGNFPGRFSGRQFSNSRSEMNVSTLELGDSALYLCASSSGDRGKIFDSPLHFGNGTRLTVT.

This chain joins TRBV10-3 and TRBJ1-3, with D hard to call. V lost 4 bases to trimming and J lost 4 bases, with 8 bases between them. This CDR3 spans 13 amino acids. Germline V CDR1 and CDR2: ENHRY, SYGVKD. The CDR3 region has the DNA TGTGCCATCAGTGCCGGGAAAGGAAACACCATATATTTT. It encodes CAISAGKGNTIYF.

This chain joins TRBV18 and TRBJ2-3, with TRBD2 matching over 12 bases. The V segment lost 1 base and the J segment 0 bases; nucleotides outside the gene matches: 5. This CDR3 has 18 amino acids. CDR1 is KGHSH and CDR2 is LQKENI in the germline V gene. The CDR3 region has the DNA TGTGCCAGCTCACCACTTGCTAGCGGGGGGGCCAGCACAGATACGCAGTATTTT. It specifies CASSPLASGGASTDTQYF.

The V gene is TRBV12-5, the J gene TRBJ1-1; D is perhaps TRBD1 (6 bases). The CDR3 has 16 residues. Trimming pared 6 bases from V and 1 base from J, leaving 18 bases between. Germline assignment: CDR1 LGHNT and CDR2 FRNRAP. CDR3 in amino acids: CASGPGLGGANTEAFF. The CDR3 DNA reads TGTGCTAGTGGCCCGGGACTCGGGGGGGCGAACACTGAAGCTTTCTTT.

V usage is TRBV27 and J usage is TRBJ1-1; perhaps TRBD1 as D (5 bases). CDR1 is MNHEY, CDR2 SMNVEV, per germline (reference sequence). The CDR3 totals 14 residues. V was clipped by 4 bases and J by 5 bases, with 14 bases between them. The CDR3 nucleotides read TGTGCCAGCAGTTCGCTTAGGGGAGAAACTGAAGCTTTCTTT. As protein: CASSSLRGETEAFF.

The V call is TRBV19, the J call TRBJ1-1, with D perhaps matching TRBD1 (5 bases). V was trimmed by 4 bases and J by 2 bases, leaving 11 bases between them. The CDR3 length is 14 residues. From germline, CDR1 is LNHDA and CDR2 SQIVND (reference sequence). Here the CDR3 DNA reads TGTGCCAGTAGTAGCCGAACAGGAAACACTGAAGCTTTCTTT. Its translation is CASSSRTGNTEAFF.

This chain joins TRBV27 and TRBJ2-7, with D hard to call. The germline gives CDR1 MNHEY, CDR2 SMNVEV (reference sequence). The CDR3 extends over 14 amino acids. Trimming shortened V by 0 bases and J by 0 bases, and 6 bases separated the two germline ends. CDR3 in amino acids: CASSLSKGSYEQYV. The CDR3 DNA is TGTGCCAGCAGTTTATCGAAGGGCTCCTACGAGCAGTACGTC.

This chain uses TRBV2 with TRBJ2-7; TRBD2 agrees at 7 bases. Germline V gene sequence: CDR1 SNHLY, CDR2 FYNNEI. Losses at the gene ends were 7 bases for V and 0 bases for J; bases not matched to a gene: 6. This CDR3 comprises 14 residues. The chain's CDR3 is CASKLAVNSYEQYF. The CDR3 DNA is TGTGCCAGCAAGCTAGCGGTTAACTCCTACGAGCAGTACTTC.